The clone carrying this TCR beta chain has a single count. The antigen is unknown. This entry comes from a study of OX40 agonist ivuxolimab in advanced cancers. Study overall: Administration of intravenous ivuxolimab to patients occurred every 2 weeks at 0.01 to 10 mg/kg.

This CDR3 has 17 amino acids. Study findings and constraints: Also present in some nonresponders was a low level of normalized T-cell clonal expansion. In the 0.1 to 3.0 mg/kg range, CD4+ and CD8+ blood T cells had expanded clonally by week 6.

Anyone with autoimmune disease history or systemic immunosuppression was excluded. Clones were sequenced by immunoSEQ multiplex PCR, and TCRdb holds only the in-frame ones, with some missing. The repertoire consists of about 62,000 clones, with about 92% occurring once and the leading ten covering around 0.63%. The rearrangement uses TRBV1 and TRBJ2-3; TRBD2, the table's D call, was not compared with the DNA. TRBV1 is a pseudogene segment. The source is an adult with an advanced solid tumor such as melanoma, head and neck, liver or kidney cancer. Sequencing used CD4+ or CD8+ T cells sorted from blood, obtained in a trial of the OX40 agonist ivuxolimab. The CDR3 sequence is CTSSQVTSGEPIDTQYF. The CDR3 region has the DNA TGCACCAGCAGCCAAGTGACTAGCGGGGAACCGATAGATACGCAGTATTTT.